This T cell receptor (beta chain) stems from a study of cytomegalovirus exposure and HLA in healthy donors. The study's findings and limits: Subsequent analysis revealed that first-cohort TCR clusters tended to co-occur in the 120 or so validation repertoires. In vitro testing confirmed three CMV-associated chains as specific for CMV antigens. Some TCR beta chains (approximately 180 of them) were listed as cytomegalovirus-associated. Using the classifier, cytomegalovirus status was reportedly diagnosed with high specificity and sensitivity.

Comments on this clone: Its antigen is not known.

The V and J ends lost 4 bases and 4 bases, in that order; junction bases with no gene match: 4. The germline V gene has CDR1 LNHDA and CDR2 SQIVND (reference sequence). CDR3 length equals 16 residues. The protocol was immunoSEQ multiplex PCR, while the TCRdb copy is restricted to in-frame clones and leaves out a portion. The sample holds some 90,000 clones, roughly 96% seen once. This receptor was obtained from a man between 18 and 29 years old in good health and CMV-seronegative. The chain couples TRBV19 to TRBJ2-5; 15 bases fit TRBD2. Sequencing was performed on PBMCs. CDR3 sequence reads: CASSKGLAGGGETQYF. Here the CDR3 DNA reads TGTGCCAGTAGTAAGGGACTAGCGGGAGGAGGAGAGACCCAGTACTTC.